The clone carrying this T cell receptor (beta chain) appeared a few times. Antigen specificity is unknown. A single record per CDR3 protein comes from TCRdb applying MiXCR to the 5' RACE reads. The sample includes 600,000 to 750,000 distinct CDR3 sequences, 10% to 15% seen only once; the top ten take just under 15%. These data come from a study of T cells after yellow fever vaccination. General study results and limits: Contamination of FACS-sorted repertoires by abundant clonotypes from the bulk population could occur. Post-booster repertoires contained most primary-vaccination clones again (96% CD4, 88% CD8).

This CDR3 spans 17 amino acids. Germline V gene data show CDR1 as SQVTM and CDR2 as ANQGSEA. J gave up 5 bases and V 4 bases, and 13 bases lay outside the gene matches. The TCR originated in a young man who received the YFV17D yellow fever vaccine. The gene calls are TRBV29-1 and TRBJ2-7; TRBD2 agrees at 14 bases. The sample was PBMCs, taken on the day of the yellow fever booster vaccination. The CDR3 DNA reads TGCAGCGTTGTAAGAGGGACTAGCGGGAGACCTAACCACGAGCAGTACTTC. Amino acid sequence: CSVVRGTSGRPNHEQYF.